This passage covers 20 T cell receptor beta chains from one sample sequenced in a study of regulatory T cells in long-lasting Graves disease. Arm-PCR of CDR3 regions with iRepertoire HTBI primers generated TCR beta libraries. Each CDR3 protein is one row after TCRdb ran MiXCR on the multiplex PCR reads. The profile shows 450,000 to 600,000 distinct CDR3 sequences, approximately 13% of them singletons. The time point here: newly diagnosed GD, antithyroid drugs for less than 3 months. The TCR library used RNA extracted from PBMCs. These data also featured in a second study, about T cells in Graves' hyperthyroidism and ophthalmopathy.

The sample here was peripheral blood mononuclear cells (PBMCs), taken at new diagnosis, from a patient treated with antithyroid drugs. The receptors stem from a man aged 30 to 45 with Graves disease.

This clonotype was observed many times. The V call is TRBV14, the J call TRBJ2-2; D is perhaps TRBD1 (6 bases). The CDR3 loop spans 14 amino acids. The germline V gene encodes CDR1 SGHDN and CDR2 FVKESK. The V end lost 7 bases, the J end lost 1 base, and 10 bases lay between the germline ends. The CDR3 DNA sequence: TGTGCCAGCACCCAGACAGGGAACACCGGGGAGCTGTTTTTT. It specifies CASTQTGNTGELFF.

This clonotype was seen many times. This sequence joins TRBV27 and TRBJ2-3; 11 bases fit TRBD2. CDR1 is MNHEY, CDR2 SMNVEV, per germline (reference sequence). Unmatched junction bases numbered 11, after V lost 1 base and J lost 5 bases. This CDR3 spans 18 amino acids. This CDR3 is CASSLYGIGTSGGDTQYF. The CDR3 region has the DNA TGTGCCAGCAGTTTATACGGCATTGGGACTAGCGGAGGAGATACGCAGTATTTT.

Comment on this clonotype: A much larger clone differs from this one at a single base, so this may be a read error. The rearrangement links TRBV12-3 or TRBV12-4 to TRBJ1-2; D call uncertain. V lost 2 bases, J lost 12 bases, and 10 bases lay in between. The CDR3 covers 11 residues. Here the CDR3 DNA reads TGTGCCAGCAGTTTAACGCGCGGCCACACCTTC. This encodes CASSLTRGHTF.

This clonotype has a count of ten or more. J is TRBJ1-6 and V is TRBV6-5; D call uncertain. There are 13 residues in the CDR3. Between the trimmed V and J ends, which lost 4 bases and 7 bases, there was a span of 8 bases. From germline, CDR1 is MNHEY and CDR2 SVGAGI. The CDR3 protein is CASSSASNSPLHF. CDR3 nucleotides: TGTGCCAGCAGTTCCGCATCGAATTCACCCCTCCACTTT.

In this sample, this clonotype turned up many times. The chain links TRBV12-3 or TRBV12-4 to TRBJ2-1; the D is unclear. Between the trimmed V and J ends, which lost 4 bases and 0 bases, there was a span of 10 bases. The CDR3 has 15 amino acids. CDR3 in amino acids: CASSSDPSSYNEQFF. CDR3 nucleotides: TGTGCCAGCAGTTCGGACCCGAGCTCCTACAATGAGCAGTTCTTC.

The chain links TRBV6-2 or TRBV6-3 to TRBJ2-6; D ambiguous. The germline V gene encodes CDR1 MNHEY and CDR2 SVGEGT. CDR3 length: 12 amino acids. V lost 6 bases to trimming and J lost 11 bases, with 11 bases between them. The CDR3 DNA reads TGTGCCAGCAGGGGCGAAGAAGACGTCCTGACTTTC. Protein product: CASRGEEDVLTF.

This clonotype has just a few counts. The V and J genes are TRBV20-1 and TRBJ2-3; 12 nucleotides line up with TRBD2. The CDR3 has 17 residues. CDR1 and CDR2 (germline): DFQATT, SNEGSKA (reference sequence). J was trimmed by 0 bases and V by 2 bases; bases with no gene match: 6. The CDR3 sequence: CSARHPSGRVSTDTQYF. The CDR3 nucleotides read TGCAGTGCTAGACACCCTAGCGGGAGGGTTAGCACAGATACGCAGTATTTT.

This clonotype showed up many times. The chain joins TRBV11-2 to TRBJ1-1; D not certain. Germline lookup yields CDR1 SGHAT and CDR2 FQNNGV. The CDR3 has 12 amino acids. V was cut by 1 base and J by 11 bases, with 11 bases left in between. CDR3 DNA: TGTGCCAGCAGCTTAGTGGGAGGGAGCGCTTTCTTT. It is translated as CASSLVGGSAFF.

There are many counts of this clonotype. The V call is TRBV24-1, the J call TRBJ1-5; D call uncertain. Trimming left V 2 bases short and J 6 bases short, with 4 bases between. Looked up from germline, CDR1 is KGHDR and CDR2 is SFDVKD. The CDR3 contains 12 residues. The CDR3 loop reads CATSDWGQPQHF. The CDR3 nucleotides are TGTGCCACCAGTGATTGGGGTCAGCCCCAGCATTTT.

Many counts were recorded for this clonotype. The CDR3 DNA reads TGTGCCAGCAGTTTACCTAATGAAAAACTGTTTTTT. As protein: CASSLPNEKLFF. The chain uses TRBV12-3 or TRBV12-4 and TRBJ1-4; no definite D call. The V gene lost 2 bases and the J gene lost 3 bases, with 1 base spanning the gap. The CDR3 covers 12 residues.

The sample holds many counts of this clonotype. The rearrangement links TRBV27 to TRBJ2-7; 10 nucleotides line up with TRBD2. V lost 3 bases, J lost 3 bases, and 8 bases stayed unmatched. This CDR3 has 16 residues. Germline-derived CDR1 and CDR2 are MNHEY and SMNVEV (reference sequence). CDR3 residues: CASSFDPQREGYEQYF. The DNA of the CDR3 is TGTGCCAGCAGTTTCGACCCCCAGCGGGAGGGCTACGAGCAGTACTTC.

The rearrangement joins TRBV5-4 to TRBJ1-1; D gene ambiguous. The germline CDR1 and CDR2 sequences are SGHNT and YYREEE (reference sequence). V was shortened by 5 bases and J by 1 base, with 9 bases between the two germline ends. CDR3 length equals 13 residues. The CDR3 here is CASRAGPNTEAFF. Here the CDR3 DNA reads TGTGCCAGCAGAGCCGGGCCGAACACTGAAGCTTTCTTT.

This clonotype was detected a few times. The CDR3 sequence is CASSQDAVAGELFF. For the CDR3, the DNA is TGTGCCAGCAGCCAAGATGCGGTGGCCGGGGAGCTGTTTTTT. The chain has TRBV3-1 and TRBJ2-2; D not certain. Germline-derived CDR1 and CDR2 are LGHDT and YNNKEL (reference sequence). Trimming took 0 bases from V and 6 from J, leaving 8 bases between them. This CDR3 comprises 14 residues.

This clonotype was detected ten times or more. V and J are TRBV30 and TRBJ2-1; D may be TRBD2 (6 bases). Germline CDR1 GTSNPN, CDR2 SVGIG (reference sequence). The CDR3 runs 12 residues. Trimming removed 0 bases at V and 10 bases at J, with 10 bases between. The CDR3 DNA reads TGTGCCTGGAGTGTACGGCGGGACGAGCAGTTCTTC. Translated, it gives CAWSVRRDEQFF.

This clonotype was observed at least ten times. The gene calls are TRBV6-1 and TRBJ2-1, with 7 bases fitting TRBD1. Losses at the gene ends were 7 bases for V and 2 bases for J; bases not matched to a gene: 5. CDR3 length: 14 residues. Germline-derived CDR1 and CDR2 are MNHNS and SASEGT. CDR3 protein: CASIRTGPYNEQFF. DNA for the CDR3: TGTGCCAGCATCCGGACAGGCCCCTACAATGAGCAGTTCTTC.

This clonotype was counted a few times. The chain links TRBV7-8 to TRBJ2-5; a possible D gene is TRBD2 (6 bases). CDR1 and CDR2 (germline): SGHVS, FQNEAQ. V was cut by 3 bases and J by 4 bases, with 9 bases left in between. This CDR3 region has 13 residues. Written as DNA, the CDR3 is TGTGCCAGCAGCTTGCGGGAAGTAGAGACCCAGTACTTC. This gives the protein CASSLREVETQYF.

About this clonotype itself: A much larger clone is a single base away; this may be a read error. This sequence joins TRBV20-1 and TRBJ2-3; D ambiguous. Per germline, CDR1 DFQATT and CDR2 SNEGSKA (reference sequence). The CDR3 has 14 residues. Trimming stripped 5 bases from V and 0 bases from J, with 12 bases between. DNA of the CDR3: TGCAGTGCTTCCGGGCCCCGGAGCACAGATACGCAGTATTTT. Translating gives CSASGPRSTDTQYF.

This clonotype was observed a few times. J is TRBJ2-2 and V is TRBV5-1, with 9 bases matching TRBD2. V dropped 4 bases and J dropped 5; count of bases not matched to a gene: 6. Germline V gives CDR1 SGHRS, CDR2 YFSETQ. This CDR3 contains 15 residues. CDR3 sequence (DNA): TGCGCCAGCAGCCCTCTAGCGGGACGAACCGGGGAGCTGTTTTTT. Its protein product is CASSPLAGRTGELFF.

Only a few counts were recorded for this clonotype. The rearrangement joins TRBV28 to TRBJ2-2; a possible D gene is TRBD2 (6 bases). CDR1 MDHEN and CDR2 SYDVKM come from the germline V gene. The CDR3 sequence is 13 residues long. V lost 7 bases, J lost 8 bases, and 14 bases lay in between. For the CDR3, the DNA is TGTGCCAGCACCACTTTGGGGGGAGGGGAGCTGTTTTTT. Translation: CASTTLGGGELFF.

The table lists this clonotype with a few counts. The rearrangement uses TRBV10-3 and TRBJ2-7; TRBD1 matches at 8 bases. J was trimmed by 4 bases and V by 0 bases; bases with no gene match: 8. The CDR3 consists of 16 residues. CDR1 and CDR2 from the germline V gene are ENHRY and SYGVKD. The CDR3 DNA is TGTGCCATCAGTGAGTCGGGACAGGCCTCGGGGTACGAGCAGTACTTC. It codes for CAISESGQASGYEQYF.